These 6 T cell receptor beta chains were all obtained from the same sample, sequenced in a study of T cells in Graves' hyperthyroidism and ophthalmopathy. TCR beta CDR3 regions were amplified from RNA. Carried out on the TCR CDR3, a first-round RT-PCR used the HTBI primer set. TCRdb reprocessed the multiplex PCR reads via MiXCR and lists one record per CDR3 protein. The sample consists of hundreds of thousands of distinct CDR3 sequences, approximately 14% of them appearing once. Sequenced sample: blood. Every receptor here comes from a woman aged 25-40 years with Graves' hyperthyroidism that later progressed to Graves' ophthalmopathy.

With respect to this clonotype: This may come from a read error, since a much larger clone is one base off. This chain uses TRBV27 with TRBJ1-3; D uncertain. Between the trimmed V and J ends, which lost 5 bases and 4 bases, there was a span of 15 bases. Looked up from germline, CDR1 is MNHEY and CDR2 is SMNVEV (reference sequence). The CDR3 runs 15 residues. The CDR3 DNA sequence: TGTGCCAGCAGTGATCCAGAGTCTAGAGGAAACACCATATATTTT. This encodes CASSDPESRGNTIYF.

The J gene is TRBJ2-7, the V gene TRBV20-1, with 11 bases identical to TRBD1. V lost 2 bases, J lost 7 bases, and 7 bases stayed unmatched. The CDR3 contains 14 residues. CDR1 DFQATT and CDR2 SNEGSKA come from the germline V gene (reference sequence). CDR3 region: CSARLPGQGGEQYF. The CDR3 DNA reads as TGCAGTGCTAGACTTCCGGGACAGGGGGGTGAGCAGTACTTC.

This clonotype appeared many times. The chain couples TRBV11-2 to TRBJ2-5, with unresolved D. The CDR3 totals 13 residues. From germline, CDR1 is SGHAT and CDR2 FQNNGV. Trimming took off 6 bases at V and 1 base at J, with 9 bases between the two ends. DNA of the CDR3: TGTGCCAGCAGTTGGACCGGCCAAGAGACCCAGTACTTC. Translating it yields CASSWTGQETQYF.

V gene TRBV19 combines with J gene TRBJ1-1, with D unresolved. The germline V gene has CDR1 LNHDA and CDR2 SQIVND (reference sequence). V dropped 3 bases and J dropped 2 bases, with 10 bases sitting between them. The CDR3 spans 14 residues. The chain's CDR3 is CASSIQVGNTEAFF. The CDR3 DNA is TGTGCCAGTAGTATCCAGGTGGGCAACACTGAAGCTTTCTTT.

This chain joins TRBV6-1 and TRBJ2-3, with 9 positions matching TRBD2. The germline V gene has CDR1 MNHNS and CDR2 SASEGT. This CDR3 contains 16 residues. The V gene end was trimmed by 4 bases and the J gene end by 2 bases; junction bases not matched to a gene: 7. The CDR3: CASSGQGTSSTDTQYF. For the CDR3, the DNA is TGTGCCAGCAGTGGACAAGGGACTAGCTCCACAGATACGCAGTATTTT.

The CDR3 region is CASSVATRGGTGELFF. CDR3 DNA sequence: TGTGCCAGCAGCGTAGCTACGAGGGGAGGCACCGGGGAGCTGTTTTTT. The genes are TRBV9 and TRBJ2-2; D possibly corresponds to TRBD2 (6 bases). CDR3 length equals 16 residues. Germline CDR1 SGDLS, CDR2 YYNGEE. V gave up 0 bases and J gave up 4 bases, with 13 bases separating them. The complete variable domain, with remaining parts taken from reference TRBV9 and TRBJ2-2, reads DSGVTQTPKHLITATGQRVTLRCSPRSGDLSVYWYQQSLDQGLQFLIQYYNGEERAKGNILERFSAQQFPDLHSELNLSSLELGDSALYFCASSVATRGGTGELFFGEGSRLTVL.